A single sample is the source of the 24 T cell receptor beta chains below, sequenced in a study of blood T cell repertoires in COVID-19. Profiling relied on immunoSEQ multiplex PCR, and the TCRdb table lists in-frame clones only, not all of them. The table has about 210,000 clones, approximately 81% seen once. Sequenced: PBMCs or T cells enriched from blood (not recorded which). The receptors come from a woman in her fifties or sixties with acute COVID-19.

The rearrangement uses TRBV10-2 and TRBJ1-4; maybe TRBD1 (5 bases). The V gene's germline CDR1 is WSHSY and CDR2 SAAADI. The CDR3 runs 15 residues. The V gene lost 2 bases and the J gene lost 3 bases, with 10 bases spanning the gap. CDR3 sequence reads: CASSESSGANEKLFF. The CDR3 nucleotides are TGCGCCAGCAGTGAGAGTTCGGGGGCTAATGAAAAACTGTTTTTT.

This clone has just a few counts. The genes are TRBV14 and TRBJ2-5; D is unclear. Trimming shortened V by 5 bases and J by 4 bases, and 8 bases separated the two germline ends. The CDR3 contains 12 residues. CDR1 SGHDN and CDR2 FVKESK come from the germline V gene. The CDR3 protein is CASSFVRETQYF. DNA for the CDR3: TGTGCCAGCAGCTTCGTTCGAGAGACCCAGTACTTC. Filled out from reference TRBV14 and TRBJ2-5, the complete variable domain reads EAGVTQFPSHSVIEKGQTVTLRCDPISGHDNLYWYRRVMGKEIKFLLHFVKESKQDESGMPNNRFLAERTGGTYSTLKVQPAELEDSGVYFCASSFVRETQYFGPGTRLLVL.

This chain uses TRBV5-6 with TRBJ1-4; TRBD1 agrees at 7 bases. Per germline, CDR1 SGHDT and CDR2 YYEEEE. The trim removed 3 bases at V and 0 bases at J, leaving 5 bases unmatched. CDR3 length: 16 residues. The CDR3: CASSSRDRPTNEKLFF. CDR3 coding DNA: TGTGCCAGCAGCTCCCGGGACAGACCAACTAATGAAAAACTGTTTTTT.

Regarding this clone: Compared with germline, one end of the junction differs, possibly owing to a read error. V usage is TRBV7-7 and J usage is TRBJ2-3; 11 bases are a match to TRBD1. CDR3 length: 15 residues. CDR1 and CDR2 (germline): SSHAT, FNYEAQ (reference sequence). The CDR3 DNA sequence: TGTGCTAGCAGCTTAGGACAGGGGGCGGTAGATACGCAGTATTTT. Translation gives CASSLGQGAVDTQYF. The complete variable domain, with remaining parts taken from reference TRBV7-7 and TRBJ2-3, reads GAGVSQSPRYKVTKRGQDVTLRCDPISSHATLYWYQQALGQGPEFLTYFNYEAQPDKSGLPSDRFSAERPEGSISTLTIQRTEQRDSAMYRCASSLGQGAVDTQYFGPGTRLTVL.

The rearrangement joins TRBV15 to TRBJ1-3; D is unclear. This CDR3 spans 14 amino acids. The V and J ends lost 3 bases and 3 bases respectively, with 9 bases between them. Per the germline V gene, CDR1 is LNHNV and CDR2 is YYDKDF (reference sequence). The CDR3 protein is CATSSPGLGNTIYF. The DNA of the CDR3 is TGTGCCACCAGCAGTCCAGGACTTGGAAACACCATATATTTT.

The V and J genes are TRBV6-2 or TRBV6-3 and TRBJ2-5; unclear D gene. Deletions cut 2 bases from V and 5 bases from J, with 3 bases between. Germline assignment: CDR1 MNHEY and CDR2 SVGEGT. The CDR3 totals 11 residues. CDR3 in amino acids: CASSYPETQYF. CDR3 nucleotides: TGTGCCAGCAGTTACCCGGAGACCCAGTACTTC.

The V and J genes are TRBV4-2 and TRBJ2-5, with 12 bases that match TRBD2. Germline V gene data show CDR1 as LGHNA and CDR2 as YNFKEQ. This CDR3 has 18 amino acids. Trimming cost V 4 bases and J 2 bases; bases outside gene matches: 11. This CDR3 reads CASSLSTSGSGGQETQYF. DNA for the CDR3: TGTGCCAGCAGCCTATCGACTAGCGGGAGTGGGGGGCAAGAGACCCAGTACTTC.

This sequence joins TRBV5-1 and TRBJ2-5; TRBD2 might be the D (6 bases). The germline gives CDR1 SGHRS, CDR2 YFSETQ. With 5 bases removed from V and 2 bases from J, the gap between germline ends came to 13 bases. CDR3 length equals 14 residues. CDR3 amino acids: CASRAGGTQETQYF. DNA for the CDR3: TGCGCCAGCAGAGCCGGGGGAACACAAGAGACCCAGTACTTC.

V and J are TRBV7-2 and TRBJ2-7, with 7 nucleotides matching TRBD2. Germline assignment: CDR1 SGHTA and CDR2 FQGNSA. V was pared by 5 bases and J by 7 bases, with 14 bases of the junction left unmatched. The CDR3 is 15 amino acids. In DNA, the CDR3 is TGTGCCAGCAGCCTAGGTAGGGAGGGCCCTCGAGAGCAGTACTTC. As protein: CASSLGREGPREQYF.

The chain combines TRBV5-1 with TRBJ1-3; perhaps TRBD1 as D (5 bases). CDR1 and CDR2 (germline): SGHRS, YFSETQ. The ends were cut back, 0 bases at V and 4 bases at J, with 14 bases in the middle. The CDR3 loop spans 16 amino acids. The CDR3 region is CASSLARGAVGNTIYF. The CDR3 nucleotides are TGCGCCAGCAGCTTGGCCCGTGGGGCGGTGGGAAACACCATATATTTT.

This clone was observed once. The chain couples TRBV7-2 to TRBJ2-1, with TRBD1 matching 8 bases. Germline V gives CDR1 SGHTA, CDR2 FQGNSA. The junction had 9 bases not matched to a gene; V was cut back by 4 bases and J by 7 bases. This CDR3 is built from 15 residues. CDR3 residues: CASSSGGQGRNEQFF. The DNA for the CDR3 is TGTGCCAGCAGCTCCGGAGGACAGGGTCGAAATGAGCAGTTCTTC.

The gene calls are TRBV9 and TRBJ1-2, with 8 bases matching TRBD1. Germline CDR1 and CDR2: SGDLS and YYNGEE. V lost 0 bases and J lost 7; bases outside the gene matches: 2. The CDR3 consists of 13 residues. The CDR3 loop is CASSVGQGFGYTF. CDR3 DNA sequence: TGTGCCAGCAGCGTAGGACAGGGGTTTGGCTACACCTTC.

V and J are TRBV18 and TRBJ1-1, with 8 positions matching TRBD1. The CDR3 extends over 16 amino acids. With 4 bases clipped from V and 0 bases from J, the junction kept 7 bases outside the gene matches. Germline loops: CDR1 KGHSH, CDR2 LQKENI. For the CDR3, the DNA is TGTGCCAGCTCACGTAGAACAGGGGGAATGAACACTGAAGCTTTCTTT. Amino acid sequence: CASSRRTGGMNTEAFF.

The chain employs TRBV6-5 and TRBJ2-7; 7 nucleotides agree with TRBD1. The V segment lost 6 bases and the J segment 2 bases; nucleotides outside the gene matches: 4. The CDR3 covers 13 residues. CDR1 is MNHEY, CDR2 SVGAGI, per germline. The CDR3 bases are TGTGCCAGCAGACCGACAGGGCCCTACGAGCAGTACTTC. It specifies CASRPTGPYEQYF.

To note about this clone: Compared with germline, one end of the junction differs, possibly owing to a read error. V and J are TRBV7-7 and TRBJ2-2; 7 positions agree with TRBD2. The CDR3 extends over 15 amino acids. The germline V gene encodes CDR1 SSHAT and CDR2 FNYEAQ (reference sequence). The chain's CDR3 is CASRLTGGNTGELFF. The CDR3 DNA is TGTGCTAGCAGACTAACGGGGGGGAACACCGGGGAGCTGTTTTTT.

The chain couples TRBV10-3 to TRBJ2-7; the match to TRBD2 covers 9 bases. The J segment lost 7 bases and the V segment lost 9 bases, leaving 16 bases of the junction unmatched. This CDR3 spans 15 amino acids. CDR1 is ENHRY, CDR2 SYGVKD, per germline. CDR3 DNA sequence: TGTGCCATTGCGGGGGGGCGGGAGTCACAATGGGAGCAGTACTTC. It translates to CAIAGGRESQWEQYF.

The chain employs TRBV5-1 and TRBJ2-2, with D maybe TRBD1 (6 bases). CDR3 length: 14 residues. The ends were cut back, 1 base at V and 4 bases at J, with 8 bases in the middle. Germline V gene data show CDR1 as SGHRS and CDR2 as YFSETQ. CDR3 amino acids: CASSLRGGTGELFF. The CDR3 DNA is TGCGCCAGCAGCTTGAGAGGGGGCACCGGGGAGCTGTTTTTT.

The chain combines TRBV6-2 or TRBV6-3 with TRBJ2-2, with D maybe TRBD2 (5 bases). V lost 2 bases to trimming and J lost 4 bases, with 14 bases between them. Germline V CDR1 and CDR2: MNHEY, SVGEGT. This CDR3 region has 16 residues. The CDR3 nucleotides read TGTGCCAGCAGTTACGTAGGAGGCTCGGGCACCGGGGAGCTGTTTTTT. This sequence encodes CASSYVGGSGTGELFF.

The genes are TRBV3-1 (or the pseudogene TRBV3-2) and TRBJ1-6; possibly TRBD1 for D (5 bases). The V and J ends lost 0 bases and 7 bases respectively, with 10 bases between them. The germline CDR1 and CDR2 sequences are LGHDT and YNNKEL (reference sequence). The CDR3 extends over 15 amino acids. In DNA, the CDR3 is TGTGCCAGCAGCCAAGATCAGGGACTCAATTCACCCCTCCACTTT. The encoded protein is CASSQDQGLNSPLHF.

The chain joins TRBV18 to TRBJ2-7, with TRBD2 matching 11 bases. CDR3 size: 15 residues. J gave up 6 bases and V 0 bases, and 4 bases lay outside the gene matches. Germline V gene lookup returns CDR1 KGHSH and CDR2 LQKENI. The CDR3 protein is CASSPPVAGGPEQYF. Written as DNA, the CDR3 is TGTGCCAGCTCACCACCGGTAGCGGGAGGGCCCGAGCAGTACTTC.

This rearrangement joins TRBV18 to TRBJ1-5, with TRBD1 matching 9 bases. V trimming: 1 base; J trimming: 1 base; junction bases outside the gene matches: 5. CDR1 and CDR2 (germline): KGHSH, LQKENI. The CDR3 spans 17 residues. The CDR3 loop reads CASSPLGQGQSNQPQHF. CDR3 nucleotide sequence: TGTGCCAGCTCACCACTCGGACAGGGGCAAAGCAATCAGCCCCAGCATTTT.

The J gene is TRBJ1-1, the V gene TRBV7-2; D is uncertain. The germline V gene encodes CDR1 SGHTA and CDR2 FQGNSA. Between the trimmed V and J ends, which lost 3 bases and 1 base, there was a span of 9 bases. CDR3 length: 14 residues. The CDR3 sequence: CASSLLLKNTEAFF. In nucleotides, the CDR3 is TGTGCCAGCAGCTTGCTACTCAAGAACACTGAAGCTTTCTTT.

The chain is built from TRBV6-2 or TRBV6-3 and TRBJ2-1, with D perhaps TRBD2 (5 bases). V lost 2 bases, J lost 2 bases, and 10 bases lay in between. CDR3 length: 15 residues. The V gene's germline CDR1 is MNHEY and CDR2 SVGEGT. CDR3 nucleotide sequence: TGTGCCAGCAGTTACGAGGGTAACCCCTACAATGAGCAGTTCTTC. Protein: CASSYEGNPYNEQFF.

The J gene is TRBJ1-4, the V gene TRBV14, with D possibly being TRBD1 (5 bases). The CDR3 consists of 15 residues. V lost 4 bases to trimming and J lost 5 bases, with 14 bases between them. Germline loops: CDR1 SGHDN, CDR2 FVKESK. The CDR3 DNA follows: TGTGCCAGCAGCCGGTGGAGCGGGGCGAATGAAAAACTGTTTTTT. This sequence encodes CASSRWSGANEKLFF.